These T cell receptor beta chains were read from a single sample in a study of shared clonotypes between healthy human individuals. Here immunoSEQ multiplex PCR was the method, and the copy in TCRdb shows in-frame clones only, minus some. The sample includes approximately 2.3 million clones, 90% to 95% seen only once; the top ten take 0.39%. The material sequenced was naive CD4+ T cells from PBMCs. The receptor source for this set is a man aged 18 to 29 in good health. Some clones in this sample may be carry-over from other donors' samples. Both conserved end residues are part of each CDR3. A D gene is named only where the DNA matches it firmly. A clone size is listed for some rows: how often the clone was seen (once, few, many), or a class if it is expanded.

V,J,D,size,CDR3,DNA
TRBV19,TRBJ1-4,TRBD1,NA,CASSIIGTGDEKLFF,TGTGCCAGTAGTATAATCGGGACAGGGGACGAAAAACTGTTTTTT
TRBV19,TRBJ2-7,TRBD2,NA,CASASLAGGREQYF,TGTGCCAGCGCCTCACTAGCGGGAGGGCGGGAGCAGTACTTC
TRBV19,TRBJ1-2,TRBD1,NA,CASTETGGSNYGYTF,TGTGCCAGTACCGAGACAGGGGGCTCTAACTATGGCTACACCTTC
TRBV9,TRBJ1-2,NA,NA,CASSARLEVHGYTF,TGTGCCAGCAGCGCGCGTCTGGAGGTCCATGGCTACACCTTC
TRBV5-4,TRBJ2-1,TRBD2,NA,CASRAGLAVNAEQFF,TGTGCCAGTCGGGCGGGACTAGCGGTCAACGCGGAGCAGTTCTTC
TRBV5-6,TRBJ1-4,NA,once,CASSGRMGLGSDNEKLFF,TGTGCCAGCAGCGGGAGAATGGGTCTGGGGTCGGATAATGAAAAACTGTTTTTT
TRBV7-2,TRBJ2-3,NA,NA,CASGGTRTDTQYF,TGTGCCAGCGGCGGGACCCGCACAGATACGCAGTATTTT
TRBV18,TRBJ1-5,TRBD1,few,CASSQGSSGQGNQPQHF,TGTGCCAGCTCACAAGGGTCTTCGGGACAGGGGAATCAGCCCCAGCATTTT
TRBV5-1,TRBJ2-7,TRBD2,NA,CASSLGSSGTYEQYF,TGCGCCAGCAGCCTGGGGTCTAGCGGAACCTACGAGCAGTACTTC
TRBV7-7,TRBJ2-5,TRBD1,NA,CASSPRFGTGQETQYF,TGTGCCAGCAGCCCGAGGTTCGGGACAGGGCAAGAGACCCAGTACTTC
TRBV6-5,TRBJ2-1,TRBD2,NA,CASIARTSGSNEQFF,TGTGCCAGCATCGCCAGGACTAGCGGGAGTAATGAGCAGTTCTTC
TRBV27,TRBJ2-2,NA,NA,CASSFGGGYINTGELFF,TGTGCCAGCAGTTTCGGCGGAGGGTACATCAACACCGGGGAGCTGTTTTTT
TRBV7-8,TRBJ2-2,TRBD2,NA,CASSRLAGVGELFF,TGTGCCAGCAGCAGACTAGCGGGAGTTGGGGAGCTGTTTTTT
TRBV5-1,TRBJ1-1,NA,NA,CASSARENTEAFF,TGCGCCAGCAGCGCCAGGGAGAACACTGAAGCTTTCTTT
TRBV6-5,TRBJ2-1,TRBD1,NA,CASSQTGGGGNEQFF,TGTGCCAGCAGTCAGACAGGGGGCGGGGGAAATGAGCAGTTCTTC
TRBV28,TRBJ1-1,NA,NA,CASSSQGGGNTEAFF,TGTGCCAGCAGTTCCCAAGGGGGAGGGAACACTGAAGCTTTCTTT
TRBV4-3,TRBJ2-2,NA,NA,CASSLSPGHTNTGELFF,TGCGCCAGCAGCCTCTCCCCGGGACACACGAACACCGGGGAGCTGTTTTTT
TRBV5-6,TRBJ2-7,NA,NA,CASSLGTGAREQYF,TGTGCCAGCAGCTTGGGTACGGGGGCCAGAGAGCAGTACTTC
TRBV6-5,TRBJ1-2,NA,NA,CASSNRGQIYGYTF,TGTGCCAGCTCCAACCGAGGACAGATATATGGCTACACCTTC
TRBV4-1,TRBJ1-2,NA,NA,CASSQPLTGVYTF,TGCGCCAGCAGCCAACCGTTAACGGGGGTCTACACCTTC
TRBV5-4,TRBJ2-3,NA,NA,CASSTGHPESADTQYF,TGTGCCAGCAGCACAGGACACCCGGAATCCGCAGATACGCAGTATTTT
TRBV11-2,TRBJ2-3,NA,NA,CASSEGADTQYF,TGTGCCAGTAGTGAGGGGGCAGATACGCAGTATTTT
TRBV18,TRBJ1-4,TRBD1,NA,CASSSPGGSEKLFF,TGTGCCAGCTCATCACCAGGGGGATCTGAAAAACTGTTTTTT
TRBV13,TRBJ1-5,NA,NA,CASTNRIPGGNQPQHF,TGTGCCAGCACCAATAGGATTCCCGGGGGCAATCAGCCCCAGCATTTT
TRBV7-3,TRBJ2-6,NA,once,CASSFYRDGANVLTF,TGTGCCAGCAGCTTCTACAGGGATGGGGCCAACGTCCTGACTTTC
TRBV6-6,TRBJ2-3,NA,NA,CASSYGDNSDTQYF,TGTGCCAGCAGTTACGGTGACAACTCAGATACGCAGTATTTT
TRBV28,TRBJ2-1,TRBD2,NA,CASRLAGGPYNEQFF,TGTGCCAGCAGACTAGCGGGAGGGCCGTACAATGAGCAGTTCTTC
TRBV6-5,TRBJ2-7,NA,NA,CASRYNRGQSNWYF,TGTGCCAGCAGGTACAACCGAGGACAGTCTAATTGGTACTTC
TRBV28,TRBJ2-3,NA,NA,CASSLGSPMDTQYF,TGTGCCAGCAGTTTGGGGTCTCCGATGGATACGCAGTATTTT
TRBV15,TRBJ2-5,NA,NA,CATSRPFRTGQQETQYF,TGTGCCACCAGCAGACCGTTTCGGACGGGACAACAAGAGACCCAGTACTTC
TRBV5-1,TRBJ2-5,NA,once,CASSVRGTQYF,TGCGCCAGCAGCGTTAGGGGGACCCAGTACTTC
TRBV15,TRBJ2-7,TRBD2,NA,CATSRDRGLASYEQYF,TGTGCCACCAGCAGAGATCGGGGACTAGCGTCCTACGAGCAGTACTTC
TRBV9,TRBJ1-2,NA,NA,CASSVATGKLGYTF,TGTGCCAGCAGCGTAGCAACTGGGAAGTTAGGCTACACCTTC
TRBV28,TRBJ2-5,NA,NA,CASSRGEETQYF,TGTGCCAGCAGTAGAGGGGAAGAGACCCAGTACTTC
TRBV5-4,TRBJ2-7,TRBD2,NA,CASSSKREGYEQYF,TGTGCCAGCAGCTCGAAGCGGGAGGGCTACGAGCAGTACTTC
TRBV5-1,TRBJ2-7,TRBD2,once,CASQALAGGPHEQYF,TGCGCCAGCCAGGCCCTAGCGGGAGGGCCCCACGAGCAGTACTTC
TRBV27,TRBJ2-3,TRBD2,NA,CASSLLRLAGRIDTQYF,TGTGCCAGCAGTTTATTGCGGCTAGCGGGGAGGATAGATACGCAGTATTTT
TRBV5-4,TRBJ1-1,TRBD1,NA,CASSTRGQTEAFF,TGTGCCAGCAGCACCAGGGGGCAGACTGAAGCTTTCTTT
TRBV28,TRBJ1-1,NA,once,CASSSVDRTEAFF,TGTGCCAGCAGTTCCGTGGACCGGACAGAAGCTTTCTTT
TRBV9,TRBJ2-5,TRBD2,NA,CASSEGVAGPETQYF,TGTGCCAGCAGCGAAGGAGTAGCGGGGCCGGAGACCCAGTACTTC
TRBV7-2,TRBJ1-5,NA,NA,CASSLRGASQPQHF,TGTGCCAGCAGCTTACGGGGGGCAAGTCAGCCCCAGCATTTT
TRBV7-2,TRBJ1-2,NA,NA,CASSPGQIYGYTF,TGTGCCAGCAGCCCAGGACAGATTTATGGCTACACCTTC
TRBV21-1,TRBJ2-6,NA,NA,CASSKALPDRGVFSGANVLTF,TGTGCCAGCAGCAAAGCGCTTCCGGACAGGGGGGTGTTCTCTGGGGCCAACGTCCTGACTTTC
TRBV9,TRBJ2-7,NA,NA,CASSVPPIYEQYF,TGTGCCAGCAGCGTTCCTCCGATTTACGAGCAGTACTTC
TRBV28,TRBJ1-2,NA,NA,CASSTPGRQNGGYTF,TGTGCCAGCAGTACTCCCGGGCGCCAGAATGGTGGCTACACCTTC
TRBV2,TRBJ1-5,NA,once,CASSEITQPQHF,TGTGCCAGCAGTGAAATAACTCAGCCCCAGCATTTT
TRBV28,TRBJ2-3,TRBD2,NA,CASSSPGAAGESDTQYF,TGTGCCAGCAGTTCCCCCGGGGCAGCGGGAGAGTCAGATACGCAGTATTTT
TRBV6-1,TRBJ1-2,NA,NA,CASSEYGYGYTF,TGTGCCAGCAGTGAATATGGATATGGCTACACCTTC
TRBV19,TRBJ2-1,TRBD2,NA,CASSIWTSGSNEQFF,TGTGCCAGTAGTATTTGGACTAGCGGGAGCAATGAGCAGTTCTTC
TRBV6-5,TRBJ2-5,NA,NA,CASSSRVQETQYF,TGTGCCAGCAGTTCCAGGGTACAAGAGACCCAGTACTTC
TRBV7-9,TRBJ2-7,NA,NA,CASSDGNSYEQYF,TGTGCCAGCAGTGACGGGAACTCCTACGAGCAGTACTTC
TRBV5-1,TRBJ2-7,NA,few,CASSSEGAYEQYF,TGCGCCAGCAGCTCCGAGGGAGCCTACGAGCAGTACTTC
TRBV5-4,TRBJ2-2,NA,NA,CASSVTPNTGELFF,TGTGCCAGCAGCGTGACTCCCAACACCGGGGAGCTGTTTTTT
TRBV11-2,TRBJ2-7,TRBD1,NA,CASSLGTGRDEQYF,TGTGCCAGCAGCTTGGGGACAGGGCGTGACGAGCAGTACTTC
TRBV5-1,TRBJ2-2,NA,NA,CASSSGTPNTGELFF,TGCGCCAGCAGCAGCGGGACACCGAACACCGGGGAGCTGTTTTTT
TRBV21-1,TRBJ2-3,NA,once,CASSKGAPSRPRLGTSTDTQYF,TGTGCCAGCAGCAAAGGGGCTCCAAGTCGCCCGCGATTAGGAACTAGCACAGATACGCAGTATTTT
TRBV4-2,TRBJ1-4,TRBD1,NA,CASSVRDRGSSEKLFF,TGTGCCAGCAGCGTCCGGGACAGGGGATCGAGTGAAAAACTGTTTTTT
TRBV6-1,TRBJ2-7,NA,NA,CASSETIRSDFEQYF,TGTGCCAGCAGTGAGACCATCCGCTCCGACTTCGAGCAGTACTTC
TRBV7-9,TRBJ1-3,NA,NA,CASSIRTEGNTIYF,TGTGCCAGCAGCATCCGGACCGAAGGAAACACCATATATTTT